This TCR beta chain was captured in a study of blood T cell repertoires in COVID-19 (dated by TCRdb to about 2020). With regard to the full study: The collaborator samples originated in the United States, Italy and Spain and spanned the acute and convalescent phases of COVID-19. The prospective study material was composed of cDNA or gDNA derived from T cells, B-cell-depleted T cells, or PBMCs. Subjects who had been exposed to COVID-19, were actively infected with it, or had recovered from it provided the deeply sampled blood TCRbeta repertoires that made up the dataset. The repertoires were released in a freely available public database meant as a resource for research on the immune response to SARS-CoV-2. The samples were drawn from the first 160 participants of the ongoing ImmuneRACE study and from 950 to 1,500 subjects provided by 6 global collaborators. Sample metadata almost always included a de-identified subject ID, COVID-19 status, age in years and sex. Where available, HLA class I and class II types were obtained from metadata supplied by the sample provider rather than from assay-based typing. Study-wide conclusions, independent of this receptor: The amount of clinical and demographic metadata varied by source and participant and was provided uncurated.

Comments on this clone: What this receptor recognizes is not known. No per-base quality is available; no much larger clone lies one base away.

Collaborating institutions collected whole blood in K2EDTA tubes following their own protocols. For TCRbeta analysis, collaborators shipped samples as frozen whole blood, isolated PBMCs, or DNA extracted from either of those sample types. TCRbeta CDR3 regions were amplified from genomic DNA by means of the immunoSEQ Assay, a bias-controlled multiplex PCR. On the authors' methods: Nucleated cell counts per sample were estimated from amplification of reference gene primers within the assay. Sequence reads were collapsed and filtered to measure the absolute abundance of every unique TCRbeta CDR3 rearrangement. For each sample, productive Simpson clonality was calculated by taking the square root of Simpson's diversity index across productive rearrangements. TCRdb obtained this table from immuneACCESS and retained in-frame rearrangements with V and J assigned. These tables miss some clones; where compared with another copy, unresolved V genes account for less than half of the shortfall, and the remainder is unexplained. The DNA gave D and trimming, while V, J and clone size come from that table. The sample table lists about 140,000 clones, about 79% of them with a count of one. The ten largest clones add up to over 4% of the sample.

The CDR3 starts with the cysteine, ends with the phenylalanine, and has 15 residues. CDR3 DNA is the only sequence kept; it has 45 bases, read in frame from the first base. Trimming removed 7 bases from V and 9 bases from J; the gene matches leave 12 bases unexplained. From the germline V gene, CDR1 is MNHEY and CDR2 is SVGAGI. This receptor was obtained from a woman older than 75 with active or convalescent COVID-19. Material for sequencing was peripheral blood. The sequence is built from TRBV6-5 and TRBJ1-6; TRBD1 fits 7 bases in the junction. The CDR3 protein is CASNFDPAGGSPLHF. At the DNA level, the sequence is TGTGCCAGCAATTTCGACCCAGCAGGGGGTTCACCCCTCCACTTT.